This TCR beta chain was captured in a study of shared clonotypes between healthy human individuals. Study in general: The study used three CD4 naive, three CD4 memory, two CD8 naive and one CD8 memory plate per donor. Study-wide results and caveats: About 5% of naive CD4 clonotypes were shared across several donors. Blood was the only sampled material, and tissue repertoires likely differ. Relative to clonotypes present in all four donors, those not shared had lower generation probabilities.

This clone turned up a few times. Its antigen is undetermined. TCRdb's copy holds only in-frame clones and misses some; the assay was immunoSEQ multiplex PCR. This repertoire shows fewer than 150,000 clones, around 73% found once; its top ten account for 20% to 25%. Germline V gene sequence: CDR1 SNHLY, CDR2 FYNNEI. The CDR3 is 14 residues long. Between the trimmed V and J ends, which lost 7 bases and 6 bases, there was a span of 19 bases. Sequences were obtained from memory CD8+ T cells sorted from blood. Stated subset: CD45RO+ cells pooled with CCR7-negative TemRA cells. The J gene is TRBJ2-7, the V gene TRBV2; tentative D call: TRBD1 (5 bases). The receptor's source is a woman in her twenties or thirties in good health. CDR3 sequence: CASTRWQGDTEQYF. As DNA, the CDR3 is TGTGCCAGCACGCGTTGGCAGGGCGATACCGAGCAGTACTTC.